These 25 T cell receptor beta chains originate from one sample sequenced in a study of T cell responses to AZD1222 COVID-19 vaccine. Assay used: immunoSEQ multiplex PCR; TCRdb lists only in-frame clones, some missing. The data contain nearly 110,000 clones, 70% to 90% of them singletons. Material: peripheral blood, obtained 28 days after the second AZD1222 dose. The receptors here all came from an adult who received the AZD1222 COVID-19 vaccine.

The rearrangement uses TRBV19 and TRBJ1-5; D might be TRBD1 (6 bases). Between the trimmed V and J ends, which lost 5 bases and 0 bases, there was a span of 8 bases. The CDR3 is 14 residues long. Germline-derived CDR1 and CDR2 are LNHDA and SQIVND (reference sequence). CDR3 region: CASSPQGSNQPQHF. The CDR3 DNA is TGTGCCAGTAGTCCACAGGGTAGCAATCAGCCCCAGCATTTT. Full variable domain (missing parts from reference TRBV19 and TRBJ1-5): DGGITQSPKYLFRKEGQNVTLSCEQNLNHDAMYWYRQDPGQGLRLIYYSQIVNDFQKGDIAEGYSVSREKKESFPLTVTSAQKNPTAFYLCASSPQGSNQPQHFGDGTRLSIL.

J is TRBJ1-2 and V is TRBV7-8, with D possibly being TRBD1 (5 bases). Germline CDR1 is SGHVS and CDR2 is FQNEAQ. Trimming took 4 bases from V and 4 from J, leaving 16 bases between them. The CDR3 extends over 15 amino acids. The CDR3 sequence is CASSSGRLRGYGYTF. CDR3 nucleotides: TGTGCCAGCAGCTCGGGACGCTTGAGGGGCTATGGCTACACCTTC.

The V gene is TRBV5-1, the J gene TRBJ2-7; TRBD1 might be the D (5 bases). In germline, CDR1 is SGHRS, CDR2 YFSETQ. This CDR3 has 14 residues. V was trimmed by 4 bases and J by 5 bases, leaving 16 bases between them. CDR3 sequence (DNA): TGCGCCAGCAGCCCTAGACAGTCCCGAAACGAGCAGTACTTC. Translated, it gives CASSPRQSRNEQYF.

The CDR3 here is CASSPLGQYNSPLHF. The CDR3 region has the DNA TGTGCCAGCAGTCCTCTCGGACAGTATAATTCACCCCTCCACTTT. The chain joins TRBV28 to TRBJ1-6; D possibly corresponds to TRBD1 (6 bases). Trimming pared 5 bases from V and 4 bases from J, leaving 12 bases between. The CDR3 contains 15 residues. Looked up from germline, CDR1 is MDHEN and CDR2 is SYDVKM.

This clone came up once. The V call is TRBV10-3, the J call TRBJ1-1; tentatively, D is TRBD1 (6 bases). Germline V gives CDR1 ENHRY, CDR2 SYGVKD. The V gene lost 6 bases and the J gene lost 0 bases, with 23 bases spanning the gap. The CDR3 totals 18 residues. CDR3 protein: CAISLETGLLRMNTEAFF. CDR3 in DNA: TGTGCCATCAGCCTAGAAACAGGGCTTCTTCGCATGAACACTGAAGCTTTCTTT.

V and J are TRBV18 and TRBJ1-1, with D possibly matching TRBD1 (6 bases). Germline CDR1 and CDR2: KGHSH and LQKENI. The V gene lost 6 bases and the J gene lost 4 bases, with 12 bases spanning the gap. The CDR3 extends over 13 amino acids. CDR3 in DNA: TGTGCCAGCTCGTCCGGGGGCGGCACTGAAGCTTTCTTT. Residues: CASSSGGGTEAFF.

The V call is TRBV10-1, the J call TRBJ2-3, with 11 bases identical to TRBD2. V was clipped by 0 bases and J by 4 bases; unmatched bases: 0. CDR3 length: 15 amino acids. Germline V gene lookup returns CDR1 WNHNN and CDR2 SYGVQD (reference sequence). CDR3 sequence: CASSESSGGADTQYF. The CDR3 nucleotides are TGCGCCAGCAGTGAGTCTAGCGGGGGGGCAGATACGCAGTATTTT.

The V and J genes are TRBV6-5 and TRBJ2-7; 11 bases line up with TRBD1. The CDR3 runs 14 residues. V was clipped by 3 bases and J by 6 bases; unmatched bases: 4. Germline CDR1 MNHEY, CDR2 SVGAGI. CDR3 sequence (DNA): TGTGCCAGCAGTTATGGGACAGGGGGGGTCGAGCAGTACTTC. Its protein product is CASSYGTGGVEQYF.

V gene TRBV19 combines with J gene TRBJ2-2; 7 bases map to TRBD1. The CDR3 has 15 amino acids. V was clipped by 5 bases and J by 3 bases; unmatched bases: 6. Germline V lookup: CDR1 LNHDA, CDR2 SQIVND (reference sequence). CDR3 DNA sequence: TGTGCCAGTAGTTCCCGGGACAGTTACACCGGGGAGCTGTTTTTT. It specifies CASSSRDSYTGELFF.

This CDR3 is CASRGQGTDTQYF. The CDR3 nucleotides are TGTGCCAGCAGGGGACAGGGGACAGATACGCAGTATTTT. The V gene is TRBV11-2, the J gene TRBJ2-3; 10 bases map to TRBD1. The CDR3 is made up of 13 amino acids. Germline CDR1 reads SGHAT; CDR2 reads FQNNGV. V dropped 6 bases and J dropped 3; count of bases not matched to a gene: 0.

This clone was found once. The chain carries TRBV2 and TRBJ2-1; D is undetermined. Trimming shortened V by 1 base and J by 8 bases, and 15 bases separated the two germline ends. This CDR3 contains 15 residues. Per germline, CDR1 SNHLY and CDR2 FYNNEI. The CDR3 here is CASSEGGLVGDEQFF. The CDR3 DNA follows: TGTGCCAGCAGTGAAGGAGGTCTAGTCGGCGATGAGCAGTTCTTC.

V usage is TRBV4-1 and J usage is TRBJ1-1; D remains unclear. CDR3 size: 11 residues. The germline gives CDR1 MGHRA, CDR2 YSYEKL. V shed 8 bases and J shed 2 bases, with 6 bases lying between them. This CDR3 reads CASRANTEAFF. The DNA for the CDR3 is TGCGCCAGCCGGGCTAACACTGAAGCTTTCTTT.

V and J are TRBV6-5 and TRBJ1-2; 7 bases fit TRBD1. The CDR3 loop spans 13 amino acids. Germline-derived CDR1 and CDR2 are MNHEY and SVGAGI. The V segment lost 7 bases and the J segment 8 bases; nucleotides outside the gene matches: 10. CDR3 sequence reads: CASTPDRVPGYTF. The CDR3 DNA follows: TGTGCCAGCACCCCCGACAGGGTTCCCGGCTACACCTTC.

This clone was observed a handful of times. The chain couples TRBV9 to TRBJ1-2; D is uncertain. V lost 4 bases to trimming and J lost 8 bases, with 18 bases between them. Germline V gene data show CDR1 as SGDLS and CDR2 as YYNGEE. CDR3 size: 14 residues. CDR3: CASSPESGRWGYTF. The DNA for the CDR3 is TGTGCCAGCAGCCCAGAATCGGGCAGATGGGGCTACACCTTC.

The chain combines TRBV6-5 with TRBJ2-7; tentatively, D is TRBD1 or TRBD2 (5 bases each). The germline V gene encodes CDR1 MNHEY and CDR2 SVGAGI. This CDR3 is built from 14 residues. Trimming took 2 bases from V and 2 from J, leaving 10 bases between them. The CDR3 loop is CASSYGQGAYEQYF. Written as DNA, the CDR3 is TGTGCCAGCAGTTACGGGCAGGGAGCCTACGAGCAGTACTTC.

CDR3 coding DNA: TGTGCCAGCAGCTTAGGCTTCAACGGCGAGCAGTACTTC. It is translated as CASSLGFNGEQYF. The chain employs TRBV7-3 and TRBJ2-7; D remains ambiguous. The CDR3 has 13 residues. Looked up from germline, CDR1 is SGHTA and CDR2 is FQGTGA. V shed 2 bases and J shed 6 bases, with 11 bases lying between them.

V usage is TRBV7-8 and J usage is TRBJ1-1; D might be TRBD1 (5 bases). The length of the CDR3 is 14 residues. CDR1 and CDR2 (germline): SGHVS, FQNEAQ. V was trimmed by 2 bases and J by 3 bases, leaving 10 bases between them. CDR3 region: CASSLNQGDTEAFF. The CDR3 nucleotides are TGTGCCAGCAGCTTAAATCAAGGGGACACTGAAGCTTTCTTT. Filled out from reference TRBV7-8 and TRBJ1-1, the complete variable domain reads GAGVSQSPRYKVAKRGQDVALRCDPISGHVSLFWYQQALGQGPEFLTYFQNEAQLDKSGLPSDRFFAERPEGSVSTLKIQRTQQEDSAVYLCASSLNQGDTEAFFGQGTRLTVV.

This chain connects TRBV7-9 to TRBJ1-6, with D uncertain. V shed 5 bases and J shed 0 bases, with 11 bases lying between them. Germline CDR1 reads SEHNR; CDR2 reads FQNEAQ (reference sequence). The CDR3 spans 16 residues. The CDR3 sequence is CASSPPSSSYNSPLHF. In DNA form, the CDR3 reads TGTGCCAGCAGCCCACCGAGTAGCTCCTATAATTCACCCCTCCACTTT.

The chain employs TRBV18 and TRBJ1-2, with 8 bases matching TRBD1. Per the germline V gene, CDR1 is KGHSH and CDR2 is LQKENI. V shed 5 bases, J shed 8 bases, and the junction held 7 bases outside the gene matches. This CDR3 contains 13 residues. CDR3 residues: CASSTPTGDGYTF. CDR3 DNA sequence: TGTGCCAGCTCAACCCCGACAGGGGACGGCTACACCTTC.

The chain uses TRBV7-6 and TRBJ2-7; D possibly corresponds to TRBD1 (6 bases). Between the trimmed V and J ends, which lost 2 bases and 4 bases, there was a span of 24 bases. Germline V CDR1 and CDR2: SGHVS, FNYEAQ. The CDR3 contains 18 residues. CDR3 nucleotide sequence: TGTGCCAGCAGCTTAAGCCCCCCCGGACAGTCCTTTCCGTACGAGCAGTACTTC. Its translation: CASSLSPPGQSFPYEQYF.

The J gene is TRBJ1-4, the V gene TRBV5-1; unclear D gene. CDR3 length: 14 residues. Trimming removed 0 bases from V and 2 bases from J, with 5 bases in between. Germline V gives CDR1 SGHRS, CDR2 YFSETQ. CDR3: CASSLEDTNEKLFF. Written as DNA, the CDR3 is TGCGCCAGCAGCTTGGAAGACACTAATGAAAAACTGTTTTTT.

The chain recombines TRBV11-2 with TRBJ1-2; no definite D call. Trimming stripped 5 bases from V and 8 bases from J, with 15 bases between. Looked up from germline, CDR1 is SGHAT and CDR2 is FQNNGV. There are 13 residues in the CDR3. CDR3 in amino acids: CASSNSPVGGYTF. The CDR3 DNA is TGTGCCAGCAGCAATTCTCCAGTCGGCGGCTACACCTTC.

The genes are TRBV6-2 or TRBV6-3 and TRBJ2-3, with 13 bases aligning to TRBD2. J gave up 2 bases and V 4 bases, and 3 bases lay outside the gene matches. CDR1 MNHEY and CDR2 SVGEGT come from the germline V gene. The CDR3 is 16 amino acids. CDR3 residues: CASSWTSGGNTDTQYF. The CDR3 DNA sequence: TGTGCCAGCAGTTGGACTAGCGGGGGTAACACAGATACGCAGTATTTT.

CDR3 sequence reads: CASSLEVIGTGVTEAFF. DNA of the CDR3: TGTGCCAGCAGCTTAGAAGTTATAGGGACAGGGGTAACTGAAGCTTTCTTT. The rearrangement uses TRBV11-2 and TRBJ1-1; the match to TRBD1 covers 10 bases. V shed 0 bases and J 5 bases; nucleotides not matched to a gene: 9. CDR3 size: 17 residues. Germline CDR1 reads SGHAT; CDR2 reads FQNNGV.

V usage is TRBV19 and J usage is TRBJ1-5, with D hard to call. From germline, CDR1 is LNHDA and CDR2 SQIVND (reference sequence). Trimming pared 5 bases from V and 0 bases from J, leaving 8 bases between. The CDR3 is 14 residues long. The CDR3, as DNA: TGTGCCAGTAGTGTAGGTACTAGCAATCAGCCCCAGCATTTT. It encodes CASSVGTSNQPQHF.